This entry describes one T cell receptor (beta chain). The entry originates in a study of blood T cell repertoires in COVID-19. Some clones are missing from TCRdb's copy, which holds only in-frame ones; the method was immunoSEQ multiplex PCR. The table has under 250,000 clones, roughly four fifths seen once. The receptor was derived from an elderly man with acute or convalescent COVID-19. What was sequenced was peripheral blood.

CDR3 coding DNA: TGTGCCAGTGCACTTATGGCCGGGCAGCCCCAGCATTTT. Translating gives CASALMAGQPQHF. V and J are TRBV19 and TRBJ1-5; D is ambiguous. This CDR3 contains 13 residues. V dropped 8 bases and J dropped 7 bases, with 15 bases sitting between them. Germline lookup yields CDR1 LNHDA and CDR2 SQIVND (reference sequence).